This T cell receptor (beta chain) was captured by sequencing in a study of OX40 agonist ivuxolimab in advanced cancers. Assay used: immunoSEQ multiplex PCR; TCRdb lists only in-frame clones, some missing. Among about 62,000 clones, about 85% were seen once, and the ten largest hold under 4.5%. The germline V gene has CDR1 SGDLS and CDR2 YYNGEE. The CDR3 sequence is 14 residues long. The V and J ends lost 7 bases and 3 bases respectively, with 13 bases between them. The source of this sequence is an adult with an advanced solid tumor such as melanoma, head and neck, liver or kidney cancer. The sequencing used CD4+ or CD8+ T cells sorted from blood, collected in a trial of the OX40 agonist ivuxolimab. The genes are TRBV9 and TRBJ1-4; a possible D gene is TRBD1 (5 bases). The CDR3 loop is CASSEGFANEKLFF. The CDR3 DNA is TGTGCCAGCTCAGAGGGGTTCGCTAATGAAAAACTGTTTTTT.